This T cell receptor (beta chain) came from a study of HIV-infected patients and healthy controls. Study in general: The CD4:CD8 ratio increased slightly in early therapy, but CD8 counts showed no consistent change.

The CDR3 sequence is 15 residues long. Germline V gives CDR1 KGHSH, CDR2 LQKENI. Trimming pared 6 bases from V and 3 bases from J, leaving 14 bases between. Findings and caveats of the study: HIV+ repertoires were severely depleted of MAIT alpha-chain CDR3s, unlike healthy controls.

Judged by abundance, this clonotype is medium-sized. Its antigen is still unknown. About 540 ng RNA was reverse transcribed with alpha and beta constant-region primers. Alpha and beta chain libraries were made separately by chain-specific third strand synthesis with multiplexing indices. MiXCR, run by TCRdb on the 5' RACE reads, gives a single entry per CDR3 protein. The repertoire has approximately 4,200 distinct CDR3 sequences, 5.5% of them found once; the top ten carry approximately 33%. Follow-up blood was drawn about 14 weeks, roughly three months, after antiretroviral therapy began. Whole blood was used without fractionation, so all unsorted peripheral T cells were included.

The sequencing used blood, collected during antiretroviral therapy. This receptor was identified in an adult with HIV infection. This rearrangement joins TRBV18 to TRBJ1-4, with a weak D call TRBD1 (6 bases). The CDR3 bases are TGTGCCAGCTCCACAGGGTTCAGCTCTAATGAAAAACTGTTTTTT. This translates into CASSTGFSSNEKLFF.